The 6 T cell receptor beta chains below come from one sample, sequenced in a study of T cells in Graves' hyperthyroidism and ophthalmopathy. TCR beta CDR3 region amplification was performed from RNA transcripts. First-round RT-PCR of the TCR CDR3 relied on the HTBI primer set. A single record per CDR3 protein comes from TCRdb applying MiXCR to the multiplex PCR reads. The repertoire holds under 350,000 distinct CDR3 sequences, 18% seen once, with under 55% in the top ten. Sequenced input: blood. Every receptor here comes from a woman in her forties or fifties with Graves' hyperthyroidism.

This clonotype was counted only a few times. The V call is TRBV10-2, the J call TRBJ2-2; D might be TRBD2 (6 bases). Germline V gene sequence: CDR1 WSHSY, CDR2 SAAADI. The CDR3 is 13 amino acids. Between the trimmed V and J ends, which lost 6 bases and 6 bases, there was a span of 11 bases. The CDR3 sequence: CASRQEGPGELFF. The DNA for the CDR3 is TGCGCCAGCAGACAGGAGGGCCCCGGGGAGCTGTTTTTT.

DNA of the CDR3: TGTGCCAGCAGTCCCGGACAGGGGTGTTCAGATACGCAGTATTTT. Translated, it gives CASSPGQGCSDTQYF. The chain has TRBV28 and TRBJ2-3, with TRBD1 matching over 9 bases. Per the germline V gene, CDR1 is MDHEN and CDR2 is SYDVKM. The CDR3 spans 15 residues. Unmatched junction bases numbered 7, after V lost 5 bases and J lost 4 bases.

This clonotype was detected only a few times. CDR3 protein: CASSLSGGTPDEQFF. The CDR3 region has the DNA TGCGCCAGCAGCCTTAGCGGGGGGACCCCGGATGAGCAGTTCTTC. The chain recombines TRBV5-1 with TRBJ2-1; 10 positions agree with TRBD2. After removal of 4 bases from V and 8 bases from J, the junction contained 9 bases not matched to a gene. The germline V gene has CDR1 SGHRS and CDR2 YFSETQ. The CDR3 totals 15 residues.

The chain recombines TRBV20-1 with TRBJ1-1; 7 nucleotides line up with TRBD1. The germline V gene has CDR1 DFQATT and CDR2 SNEGSKA (reference sequence). With V trimmed by 5 bases and J by 1 base, 7 bases remained unmatched. The length of the CDR3 is 14 residues. CDR3: CSARKTGRNTEAFF. Here the CDR3 DNA reads TGCAGTGCTCGGAAGACAGGGCGGAACACTGAAGCTTTCTTT.

This clonotype was recorded many times. The chain has TRBV2 and TRBJ1-3; TRBD1 might be the D (5 bases). The CDR3 covers 15 residues. V was cut by 6 bases and J by 0 bases, with 12 bases left in between. Germline CDR1 and CDR2: SNHLY and FYNNEI. In DNA form, the CDR3 reads TGTGCCAGCAGGCCGGGGCACAACTCTGGAAACACCATATATTTT. Its protein product is CASRPGHNSGNTIYF.

This chain links TRBV6-1 with TRBJ2-3; 7 bases line up with TRBD1. After removal of 5 bases from V and 11 bases from J, the junction contained 13 bases not matched to a gene. The CDR3 loop spans 14 amino acids. Germline assignment: CDR1 MNHNS and CDR2 SASEGT. The CDR3 DNA sequence: TGTGCCAGCAGTACGGCCAGGGGGAAGATGAGGCAGTATTTT. The encoded protein is CASSTARGKMRQYF.